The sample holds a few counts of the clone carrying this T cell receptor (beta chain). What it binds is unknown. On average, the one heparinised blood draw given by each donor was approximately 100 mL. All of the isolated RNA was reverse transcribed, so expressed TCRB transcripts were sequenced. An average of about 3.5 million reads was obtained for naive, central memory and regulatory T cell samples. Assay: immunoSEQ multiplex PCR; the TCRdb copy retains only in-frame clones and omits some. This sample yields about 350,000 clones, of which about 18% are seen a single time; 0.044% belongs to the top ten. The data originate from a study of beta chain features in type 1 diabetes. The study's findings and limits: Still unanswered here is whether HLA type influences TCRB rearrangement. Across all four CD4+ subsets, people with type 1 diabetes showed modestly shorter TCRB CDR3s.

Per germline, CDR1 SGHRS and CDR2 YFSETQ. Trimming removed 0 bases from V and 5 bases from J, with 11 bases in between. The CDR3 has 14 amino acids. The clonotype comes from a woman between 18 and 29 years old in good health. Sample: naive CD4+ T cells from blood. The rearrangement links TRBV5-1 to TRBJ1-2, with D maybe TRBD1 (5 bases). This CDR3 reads CASSLGQQVYGYTF. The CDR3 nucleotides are TGCGCCAGCAGCTTGGGACAGCAAGTTTATGGCTACACCTTC.